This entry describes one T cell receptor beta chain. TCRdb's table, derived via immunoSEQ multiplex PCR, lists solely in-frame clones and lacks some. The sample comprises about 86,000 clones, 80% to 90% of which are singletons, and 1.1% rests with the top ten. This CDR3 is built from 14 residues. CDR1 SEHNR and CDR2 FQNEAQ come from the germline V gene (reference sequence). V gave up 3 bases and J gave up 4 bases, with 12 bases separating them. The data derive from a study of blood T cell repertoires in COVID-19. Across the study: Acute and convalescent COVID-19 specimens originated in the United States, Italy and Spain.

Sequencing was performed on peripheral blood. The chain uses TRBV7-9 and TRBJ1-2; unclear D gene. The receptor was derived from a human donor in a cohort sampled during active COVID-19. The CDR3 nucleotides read TGTGCCAGCAGCTTGGAACAGTATGCCTATGGCTACACCTTC. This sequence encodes CASSLEQYAYGYTF.